This TCR beta chain was recorded in a study of technical replicates of blood from a few donors. Repertoires were generated with immunoSEQ multiplex PCR, while TCRdb's copy carries only in-frame clones and drops some. The sample consists of almost 55,000 clones, about 93% of them appearing once. Per germline, CDR1 SGHRS and CDR2 YFSETQ. The V segment lost 0 bases and the J segment 5 bases; nucleotides outside the gene matches: 2. There are 15 residues in the CDR3. This sequence joins TRBV5-1 and TRBJ1-4, with 9 bases that match TRBD1. The sequencing sample was made of T cells isolated from PBMCs. The receptor was isolated from a human donor in good health. The CDR3 reads CASSLEGTGNEKLFF. Written as DNA, the CDR3 is TGCGCCAGCAGCTTGGAAGGGACAGGGAATGAAAAACTGTTTTTT.